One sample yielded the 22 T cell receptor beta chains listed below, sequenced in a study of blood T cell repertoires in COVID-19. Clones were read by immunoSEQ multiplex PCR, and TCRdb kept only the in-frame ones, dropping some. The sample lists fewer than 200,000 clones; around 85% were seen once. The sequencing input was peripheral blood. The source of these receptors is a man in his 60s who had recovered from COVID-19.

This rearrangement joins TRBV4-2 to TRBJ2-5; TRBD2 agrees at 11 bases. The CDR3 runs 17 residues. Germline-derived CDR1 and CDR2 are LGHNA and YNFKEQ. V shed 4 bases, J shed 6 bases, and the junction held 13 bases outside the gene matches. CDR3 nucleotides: TGTGCCAGCAGCCCGACTAGCGGGGCTTCCACGGGAAAGACCCAGTACTTC. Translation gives CASSPTSGASTGKTQYF.

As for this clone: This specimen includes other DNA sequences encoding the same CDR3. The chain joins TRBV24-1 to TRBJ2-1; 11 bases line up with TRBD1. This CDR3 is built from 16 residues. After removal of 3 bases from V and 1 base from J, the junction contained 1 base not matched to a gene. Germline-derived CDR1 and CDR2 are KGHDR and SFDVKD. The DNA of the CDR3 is TGTGCCACCAGTGATGGGACAGGGGGTTCCTACAATGAGCAGTTCTTC. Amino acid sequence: CATSDGTGGSYNEQFF.

The CDR3 nucleotides are TGTGCCAGCAGTCCTATCCGGGATGCTAACTATGGCTACACCTTC. Protein: CASSPIRDANYGYTF. The rearrangement links TRBV2 to TRBJ1-2; no clear D gene. The germline gives CDR1 SNHLY, CDR2 FYNNEI. This CDR3 is built from 15 residues. V dropped 5 bases and J dropped 0 bases, with 13 bases sitting between them.

The CDR3 here is CASSRQGSSYNEQFF. Here the CDR3 DNA reads TGTGCCAGTAGTCGACAGGGAAGCTCCTACAATGAGCAGTTCTTC. The chain carries TRBV19 and TRBJ2-1; 7 bases map to TRBD1. The J segment lost 0 bases and the V segment lost 5 bases, leaving 4 bases of the junction unmatched. The CDR3 has 15 residues. Germline CDR1 LNHDA, CDR2 SQIVND (reference sequence).

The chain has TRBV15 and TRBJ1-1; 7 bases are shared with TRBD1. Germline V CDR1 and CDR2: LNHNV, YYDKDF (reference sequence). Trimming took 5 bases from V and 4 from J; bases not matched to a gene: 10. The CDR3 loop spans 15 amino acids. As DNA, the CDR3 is TGTGCCACCAGCGCGAGACAGGGCTCGGGCACTGAAGCTTTCTTT. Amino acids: CATSARQGSGTEAFF.

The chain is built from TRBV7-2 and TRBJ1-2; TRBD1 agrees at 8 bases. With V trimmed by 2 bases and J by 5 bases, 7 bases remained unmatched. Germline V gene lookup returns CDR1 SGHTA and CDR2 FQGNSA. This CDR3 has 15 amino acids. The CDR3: CASSLIAGGEYGYTF. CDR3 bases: TGTGCCAGCAGCTTAATTGCAGGGGGCGAATATGGCTACACCTTC.

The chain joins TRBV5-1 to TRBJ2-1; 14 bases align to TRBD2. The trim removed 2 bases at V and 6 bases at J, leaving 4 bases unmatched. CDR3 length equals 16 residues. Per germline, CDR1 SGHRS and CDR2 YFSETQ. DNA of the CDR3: TGCGCCAGCAGCTTCGGACTAGCGGGGGGAGTCAATGAGCAGTTCTTC. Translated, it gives CASSFGLAGGVNEQFF.

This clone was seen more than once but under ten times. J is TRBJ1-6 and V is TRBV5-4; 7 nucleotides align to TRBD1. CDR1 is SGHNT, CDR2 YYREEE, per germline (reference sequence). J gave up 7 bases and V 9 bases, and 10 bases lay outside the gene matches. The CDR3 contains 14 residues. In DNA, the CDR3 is TGTGCCACTTGGGACAGCCACGGAAATTCACCCCTCCACTTT. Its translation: CATWDSHGNSPLHF.

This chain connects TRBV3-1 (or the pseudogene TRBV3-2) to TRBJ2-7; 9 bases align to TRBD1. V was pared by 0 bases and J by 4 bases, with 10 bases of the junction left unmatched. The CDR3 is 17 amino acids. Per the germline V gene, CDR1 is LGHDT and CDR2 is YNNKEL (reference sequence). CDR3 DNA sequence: TGTGCCAGCAGCCAAGATAAGGGACAGGGTTTTATGTACGAGCAGTACTTC. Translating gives CASSQDKGQGFMYEQYF.

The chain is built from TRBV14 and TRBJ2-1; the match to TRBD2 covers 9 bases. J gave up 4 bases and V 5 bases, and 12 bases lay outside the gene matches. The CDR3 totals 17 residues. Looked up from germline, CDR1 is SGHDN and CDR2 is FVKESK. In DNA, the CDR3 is TGTGCCAGCAGCACTCAAGGCGGGACTAGCTTGTACAATGAGCAGTTCTTC. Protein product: CASSTQGGTSLYNEQFF.

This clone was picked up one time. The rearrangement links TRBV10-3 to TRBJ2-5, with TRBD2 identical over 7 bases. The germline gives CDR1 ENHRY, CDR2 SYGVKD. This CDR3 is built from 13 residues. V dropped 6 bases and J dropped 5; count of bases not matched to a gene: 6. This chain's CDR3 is CAIRGGGGETQYF. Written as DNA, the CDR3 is TGTGCCATCAGGGGCGGGGGAGGCGAGACCCAGTACTTC.

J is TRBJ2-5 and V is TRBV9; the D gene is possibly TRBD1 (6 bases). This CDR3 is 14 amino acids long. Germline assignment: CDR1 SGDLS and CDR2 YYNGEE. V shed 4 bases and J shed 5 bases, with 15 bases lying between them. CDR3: CASSRELGAETQYF. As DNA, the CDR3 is TGTGCCAGCAGCAGGGAGTTGGGGGCCGAGACCCAGTACTTC.

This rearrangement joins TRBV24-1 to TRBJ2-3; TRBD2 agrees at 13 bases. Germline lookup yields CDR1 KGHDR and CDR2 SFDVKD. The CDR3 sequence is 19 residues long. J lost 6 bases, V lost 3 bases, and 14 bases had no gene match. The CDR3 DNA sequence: TGTGCCACCAGTGATCCGGGGACTAGCGGGGAAGGTGGGTCGGATACGCAGTATTTT. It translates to CATSDPGTSGEGGSDTQYF.

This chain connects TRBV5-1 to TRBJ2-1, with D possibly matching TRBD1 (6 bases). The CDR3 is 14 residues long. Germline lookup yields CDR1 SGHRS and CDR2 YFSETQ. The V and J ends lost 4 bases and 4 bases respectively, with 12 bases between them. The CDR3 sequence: CASSPGTSYNEQFF. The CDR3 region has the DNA TGCGCCAGCAGCCCGGGGACATCTTACAATGAGCAGTTCTTC. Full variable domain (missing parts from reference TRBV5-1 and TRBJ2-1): KAGVTQTPRYLIKTRGQQVTLSCSPISGHRSVSWYQQTPGQGLQFLFEYFSETQRNKGNFPGRFSGRQFSNSRSEMNVSTLELGDSALYLCASSPGTSYNEQFFGPGTRLTVL.

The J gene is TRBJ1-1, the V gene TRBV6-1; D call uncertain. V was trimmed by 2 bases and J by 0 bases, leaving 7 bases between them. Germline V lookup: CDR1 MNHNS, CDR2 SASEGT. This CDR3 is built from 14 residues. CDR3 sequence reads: CASSESLMNTEAFF. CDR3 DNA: TGTGCCAGCAGTGAAAGCTTAATGAACACTGAAGCTTTCTTT.

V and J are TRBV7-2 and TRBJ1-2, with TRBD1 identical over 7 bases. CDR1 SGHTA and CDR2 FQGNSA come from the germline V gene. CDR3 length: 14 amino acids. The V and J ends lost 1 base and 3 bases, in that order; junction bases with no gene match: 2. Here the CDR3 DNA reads TGTGCCAGCAGCTTAGAAACAGGGGACTATGGCTACACCTTC. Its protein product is CASSLETGDYGYTF.

As DNA, the CDR3 is TGTGCCAGCAGCTTATGGAGGGCTACTAATGAAAAACTGTTTTTT. Protein: CASSLWRATNEKLFF. The V and J genes are TRBV7-9 and TRBJ1-4; D gene unclear. The ends were cut back, 2 bases at V and 2 bases at J, with 9 bases in the middle. The CDR3 has 15 amino acids. Germline CDR1 SEHNR, CDR2 FQNEAQ (reference sequence).

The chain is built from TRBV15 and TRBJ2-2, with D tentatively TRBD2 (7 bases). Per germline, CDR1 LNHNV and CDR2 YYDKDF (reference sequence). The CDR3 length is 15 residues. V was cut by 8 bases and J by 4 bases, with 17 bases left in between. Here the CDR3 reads CATSRTGRVTGELFF. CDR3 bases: TGTGCCACCTCCCGTACAGGGAGGGTCACCGGGGAGCTGTTTTTT. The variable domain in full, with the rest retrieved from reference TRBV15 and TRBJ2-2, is DAMVIQNPRYQVTQFGKPVTLSCSQTLNHNVMYWYQQKSSQAPKLLFHYYDKDFNNEADTPDNFQSRRPNTSFCFLDIRSPGLGDTAMYLCATSRTGRVTGELFFGEGSRLTVL.

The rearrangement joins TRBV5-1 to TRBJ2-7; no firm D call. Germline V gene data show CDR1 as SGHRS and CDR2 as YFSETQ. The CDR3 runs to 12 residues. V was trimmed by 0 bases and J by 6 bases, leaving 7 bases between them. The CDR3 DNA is TGCGCCAGCAGCTTGGACACATCCGAGCAGTACTTC. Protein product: CASSLDTSEQYF.

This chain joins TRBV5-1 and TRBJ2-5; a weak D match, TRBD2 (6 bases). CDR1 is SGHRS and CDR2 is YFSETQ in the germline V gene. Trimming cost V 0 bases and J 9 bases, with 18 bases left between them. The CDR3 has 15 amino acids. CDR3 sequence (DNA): TGCGCCAGCAGCTTGGCAGGCCGGGACTGGGAGCCCCAGTACTTC. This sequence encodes CASSLAGRDWEPQYF.

CDR3 amino acids: CATRTSGEVYEQYF. CDR3 nucleotides: TGTGCCACCAGGACTAGCGGGGAAGTTTACGAGCAGTACTTC. The chain has TRBV10-3 and TRBJ2-7, with TRBD2 matching 12 bases. The CDR3 has 14 residues. Germline CDR1 and CDR2: ENHRY and SYGVKD. Germline trimming cut 10 bases from V and 4 bases from J; bases unmatched to any gene: 8.

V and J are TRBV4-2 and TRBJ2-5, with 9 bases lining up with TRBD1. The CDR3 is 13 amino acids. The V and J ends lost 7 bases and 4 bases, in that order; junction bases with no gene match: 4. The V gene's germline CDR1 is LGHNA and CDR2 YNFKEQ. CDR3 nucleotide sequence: TGTGCCAGCACGGGGACAGGGCGAGAGACCCAGTACTTC. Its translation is CASTGTGRETQYF.